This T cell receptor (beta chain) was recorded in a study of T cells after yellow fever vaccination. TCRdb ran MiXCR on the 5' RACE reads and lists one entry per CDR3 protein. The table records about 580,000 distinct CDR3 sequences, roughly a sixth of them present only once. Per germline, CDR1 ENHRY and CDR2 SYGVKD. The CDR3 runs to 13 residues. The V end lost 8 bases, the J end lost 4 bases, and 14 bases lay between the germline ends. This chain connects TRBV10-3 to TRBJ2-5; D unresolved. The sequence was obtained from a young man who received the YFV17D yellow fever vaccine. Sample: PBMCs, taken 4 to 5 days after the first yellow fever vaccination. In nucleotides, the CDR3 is TGTGCCATCTCCGGTGGGATGGGAGAGACCCAGTACTTC. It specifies CAISGGMGETQYF.